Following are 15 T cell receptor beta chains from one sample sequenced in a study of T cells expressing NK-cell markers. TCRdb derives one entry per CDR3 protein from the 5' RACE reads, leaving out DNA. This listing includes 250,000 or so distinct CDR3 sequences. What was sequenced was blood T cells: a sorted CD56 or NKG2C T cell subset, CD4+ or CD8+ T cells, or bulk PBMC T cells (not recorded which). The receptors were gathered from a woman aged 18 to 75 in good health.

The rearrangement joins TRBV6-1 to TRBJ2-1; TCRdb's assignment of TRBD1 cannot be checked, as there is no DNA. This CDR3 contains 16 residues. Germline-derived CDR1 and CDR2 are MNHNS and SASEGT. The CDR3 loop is CASSPAWGQGGNEQFF.

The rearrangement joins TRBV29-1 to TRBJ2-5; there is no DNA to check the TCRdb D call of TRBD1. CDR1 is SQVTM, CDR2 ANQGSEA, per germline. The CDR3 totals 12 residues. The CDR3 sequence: CSVSRGIETQYF.

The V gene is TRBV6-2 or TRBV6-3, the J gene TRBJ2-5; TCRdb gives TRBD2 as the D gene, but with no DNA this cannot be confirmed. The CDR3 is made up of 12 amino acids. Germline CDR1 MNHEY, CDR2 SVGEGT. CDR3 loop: CASSWDSRTQYF.

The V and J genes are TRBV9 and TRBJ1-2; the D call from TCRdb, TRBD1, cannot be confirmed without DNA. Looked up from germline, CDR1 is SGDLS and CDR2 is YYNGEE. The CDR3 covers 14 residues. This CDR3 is CASSVDRGMEGYTF.

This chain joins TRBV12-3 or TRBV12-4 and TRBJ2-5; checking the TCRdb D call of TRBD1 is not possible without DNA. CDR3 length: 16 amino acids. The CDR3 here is CASSQGDGSSQETQYF.

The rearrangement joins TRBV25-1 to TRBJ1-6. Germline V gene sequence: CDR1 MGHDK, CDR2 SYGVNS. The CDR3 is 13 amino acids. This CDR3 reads CASSDRLNSPLHF.

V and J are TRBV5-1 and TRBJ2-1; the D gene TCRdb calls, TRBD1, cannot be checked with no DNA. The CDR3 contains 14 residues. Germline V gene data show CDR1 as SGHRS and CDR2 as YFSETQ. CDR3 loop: CASSLSPPPHEQFF. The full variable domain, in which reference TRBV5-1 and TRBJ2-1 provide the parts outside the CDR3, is KAGVTQTPRYLIKTRGQQVTLSCSPISGHRSVSWYQQTPGQGLQFLFEYFSETQRNKGNFPGRFSGRQFSNSRSEMNVSTLELGDSALYLCASSLSPPPHEQFFGPGTRLTVL.

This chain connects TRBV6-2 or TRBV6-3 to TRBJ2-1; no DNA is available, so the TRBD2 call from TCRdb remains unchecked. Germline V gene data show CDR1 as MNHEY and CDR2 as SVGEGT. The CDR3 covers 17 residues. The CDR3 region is CASSSTGRRGSYNEQFF.

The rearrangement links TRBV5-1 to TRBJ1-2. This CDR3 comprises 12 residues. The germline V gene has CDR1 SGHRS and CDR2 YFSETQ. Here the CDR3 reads CASSLAGIGYTF.

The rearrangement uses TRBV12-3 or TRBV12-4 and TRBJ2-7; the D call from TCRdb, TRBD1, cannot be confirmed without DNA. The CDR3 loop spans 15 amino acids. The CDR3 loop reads CASSSQGQGAWEQYF.

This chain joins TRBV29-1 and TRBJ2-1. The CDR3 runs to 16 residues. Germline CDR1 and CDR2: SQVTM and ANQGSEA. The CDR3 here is CSVARNRKTPSNEQFF.

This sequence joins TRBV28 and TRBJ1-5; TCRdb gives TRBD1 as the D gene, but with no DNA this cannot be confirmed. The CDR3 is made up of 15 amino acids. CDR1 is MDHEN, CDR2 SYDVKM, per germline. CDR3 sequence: CASSLGDRGGQPQHF.

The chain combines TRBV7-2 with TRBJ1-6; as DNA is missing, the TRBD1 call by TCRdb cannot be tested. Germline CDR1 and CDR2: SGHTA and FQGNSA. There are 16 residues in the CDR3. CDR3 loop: CASSFVTGGANSPLHF.

CDR3 protein: CASSLNRGTDTQYF. The chain couples TRBV7-3 to TRBJ2-3. CDR1 is SGHTA and CDR2 is FQGTGA in the germline V gene. The CDR3 has 14 residues. The full variable domain, rest sourced from reference TRBV7-3 and TRBJ2-3, is GAGVSQTPSNKVTEKGKYVELRCDPISGHTALYWYRQSLGQGPEFLIYFQGTGAADDSGLPNDRFFAVRPEGSVSTLKIQRTERGDSAVYLCASSLNRGTDTQYFGPGTRLTVL.

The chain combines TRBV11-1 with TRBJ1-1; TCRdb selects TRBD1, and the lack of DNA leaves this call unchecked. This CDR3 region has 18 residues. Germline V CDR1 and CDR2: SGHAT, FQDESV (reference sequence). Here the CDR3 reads CASSSREGQGRSNTEAFF.